This entry describes one TCR beta chain. Its antigen is undetermined. The CDR3 has 15 residues. The V end was cut by 0 bases, the J end by 2 bases, with 10 bases between. Germline-derived CDR1 and CDR2 are MNHEY and SVGAGI. Time point defined: after neoadjuvant nivolumab, at surgical resection. This record comes from a study of neoadjuvant anti-PD-1 for oral cavity cancer. At the level of the study: Around day 43, patients without progression received a fourth nivolumab dose before surgery.

Sequencing used immunoSEQ multiplex PCR; TCRdb keeps in-frame clones, though not all of them. The sample records 13,000 to 15,000 clones, around 70% being singletons. Study-wide points: Only a few patients per response group were TCR-analyzed; validation needed. Non-responders to neoadjuvant nivolumab had significantly more clonal PBMC T cells than responders.

The origin of this receptor is a person aged 35-79 years with oral cavity squamous cell carcinoma. Sequencing was performed on PBMCs, taken after nivolumab (anti-PD-1) treatment. V and J are TRBV6-5 and TRBJ2-5, with D maybe TRBD1 (6 bases). CDR3: CASSYSARGQETQYF. Here the CDR3 DNA reads TGTGCCAGCAGTTACTCGGCCAGGGGTCAAGAGACCCAGTACTTC.